This TCR beta chain was captured by sequencing in a study of cytomegalovirus exposure and HLA in healthy donors. At the level of the study: According to later analysis, the same platform produced the 130 or so validation and about 630 first-cohort repertoires.

Study-wide points: Cytomegalovirus-associated status was assigned to fewer than 200 TCR beta chains.

V dropped 2 bases and J dropped 5; count of bases not matched to a gene: 7. CDR1 and CDR2 (germline): MGHRA, YSYEKL. The CDR3 is 16 residues long. This clone was seen once. The antigen is unknown. Libraries were prepared by immunoSEQ multiplex PCR; TCRdb keeps only in-frame clonotypes and omits some of them. Among about 150,000 clones listed, about 91% were seen once. The chain is built from TRBV4-1 and TRBJ1-4; 8 bases line up with TRBD1. This sequence was found in a man aged 18-30 years in good health and CMV-seropositive. The sequenced sample was PBMCs. The chain's CDR3 is CASSQWATGANEKLFF. CDR3 nucleotides: TGCGCCAGCAGCCAATGGGCGACAGGGGCGAATGAAAAACTGTTTTTT.